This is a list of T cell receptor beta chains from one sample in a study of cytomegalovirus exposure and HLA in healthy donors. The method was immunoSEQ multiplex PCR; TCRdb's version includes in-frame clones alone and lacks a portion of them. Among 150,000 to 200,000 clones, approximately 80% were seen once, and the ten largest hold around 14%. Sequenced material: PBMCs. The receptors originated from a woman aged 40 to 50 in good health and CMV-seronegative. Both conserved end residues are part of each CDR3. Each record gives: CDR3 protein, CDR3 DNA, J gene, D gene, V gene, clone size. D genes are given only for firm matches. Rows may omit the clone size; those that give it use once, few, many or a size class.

CDR3aa: CASSLLVGYEQYF; CDR3nt: TGCGCCAGCAGCTTGTTGGTCGGCTACGAGCAGTACTTC; j_gene: TRBJ2-7; d_gene: .; v_gene: TRBV5-1; abundance: few
CDR3aa: CASSYADSLEEQYF; CDR3nt: TGTGCCAGCAGTTACGCGGACAGCTTGGAAGAGCAGTACTTC; j_gene: TRBJ2-7; d_gene: .; v_gene: TRBV6-6; abundance: .
CDR3aa: CASSQGQALNQPQHF; CDR3nt: TGCGCCAGCAGCCAAGGGCAGGCCCTAAATCAGCCCCAGCATTTT; j_gene: TRBJ1-5; d_gene: .; v_gene: TRBV4-1; abundance: .
CDR3aa: CASPRGPVRYEQFF; CDR3nt: TGTGCCAGCCCCCGAGGCCCTGTTCGGTATGAGCAGTTCTTC; j_gene: TRBJ2-1; d_gene: .; v_gene: TRBV11-3; abundance: .
CDR3aa: CASSQGTVGYTF; CDR3nt: TGTGCCAGCAGCCAAGGGACAGTTGGCTACACCTTC; j_gene: TRBJ1-2; d_gene: .; v_gene: TRBV4-2; abundance: .
CDR3aa: CASSFSGGDQETQYF; CDR3nt: TGTGCCAGCAGCTTTAGCGGGGGGGACCAAGAGACCCAGTACTTC; j_gene: TRBJ2-5; d_gene: TRBD2; v_gene: TRBV7-8; abundance: .
CDR3aa: CASSVGDTSGYEQYF; CDR3nt: TGTGCCAGCAGCGTAGGAGACACTAGCGGATACGAGCAGTACTTC; j_gene: TRBJ2-7; d_gene: TRBD2; v_gene: TRBV9; abundance: .
CDR3aa: CASSLIGGSSTDTQYF; CDR3nt: TGTGCCAGCAGCTTAATTGGCGGATCTAGCACAGATACGCAGTATTTT; j_gene: TRBJ2-3; d_gene: .; v_gene: TRBV7-3; abundance: .
CDR3aa: CASSDGGFVHF; CDR3nt: TGTGCCAGCAGCGACGGGGGATTCGTCCATTTT; j_gene: TRBJ1-4; d_gene: .; v_gene: TRBV6-6; abundance: .
CDR3aa: CASSLADRKNEKLFF; CDR3nt: TGCGCCAGCAGCTTGGCGGACAGGAAGAATGAAAAACTGTTTTTT; j_gene: TRBJ1-4; d_gene: TRBD1; v_gene: TRBV5-1; abundance: .
CDR3aa: CASSLGTGYEQYF; CDR3nt: TGTGCCAGCAGCTTGGGGACAGGGTACGAGCAGTACTTC; j_gene: TRBJ2-7; d_gene: TRBD1; v_gene: TRBV5-6; abundance: .
CDR3aa: CASSSPGRGNYEQYF; CDR3nt: TGTGCCAGCAGCTCCCCCGGACGGGGGAACTACGAGCAGTACTTC; j_gene: TRBJ2-7; d_gene: .; v_gene: TRBV11-3; abundance: few
CDR3aa: CSVARGQETQYF; CDR3nt: TGCAGCGTCGCGCGGGGTCAAGAGACCCAGTACTTC; j_gene: TRBJ2-5; d_gene: .; v_gene: TRBV29-1; abundance: .
CDR3aa: CASSGGGTAETQYF; CDR3nt: TGTGCCAGCAGTGGGGGGGGTACCGCAGAGACCCAGTACTTC; j_gene: TRBJ2-5; d_gene: TRBD2; v_gene: TRBV6-1; abundance: .
CDR3aa: CASSSPGGLNSYNEQFF; CDR3nt: TGTGCCAGCAGCTCCCCGGGGGGACTGAACTCCTACAATGAGCAGTTCTTC; j_gene: TRBJ2-1; d_gene: TRBD2; v_gene: TRBV11-2; abundance: few
CDR3aa: CASGDRSPYNEQFF; CDR3nt: TGTGCCAGCGGCGACAGGTCCCCCTACAATGAGCAGTTCTTC; j_gene: TRBJ2-1; d_gene: .; v_gene: TRBV7-6; abundance: .
CDR3aa: CASSAWDSPGNTIYF; CDR3nt: TGTGCCAGCAGCGCGTGGGACAGCCCGGGAAACACCATATATTTT; j_gene: TRBJ1-3; d_gene: TRBD1; v_gene: TRBV7-6; abundance: .
CDR3aa: CARSQGGASGYTF; CDR3nt: TGTGCCAGGTCACAGGGGGGCGCGAGTGGCTACACCTTC; j_gene: TRBJ1-2; d_gene: .; v_gene: TRBV21-1; abundance: .
CDR3aa: CASSYGRESTDTQYF; CDR3nt: TGTGCCAGCAGTTACGGCAGGGAATCCACAGATACGCAGTATTTT; j_gene: TRBJ2-3; d_gene: .; v_gene: TRBV6-6; abundance: .
CDR3aa: CASSVLVASSYEQYF; CDR3nt: TGTGCCAGCAGTGTTCTAGTAGCGAGCTCCTACGAGCAGTACTTC; j_gene: TRBJ2-7; d_gene: .; v_gene: TRBV2; abundance: .
CDR3aa: CASSMTGIITGELFF; CDR3nt: TGTGCCAGCAGTATGACAGGGATTATCACCGGGGAGCTGTTTTTT; j_gene: TRBJ2-2; d_gene: TRBD1; v_gene: TRBV27; abundance: .
CDR3aa: CASSLGTVSSYEQYF; CDR3nt: TGTGCCAGCAGTTTGGGGACAGTGAGTTCCTACGAGCAGTACTTC; j_gene: TRBJ2-7; d_gene: TRBD1; v_gene: TRBV28; abundance: few
CDR3aa: CASSPRTGMNTGELFF; CDR3nt: TGTGCCAGCAGTCCGAGGACAGGCATGAACACCGGGGAGCTGTTTTTT; j_gene: TRBJ2-2; d_gene: TRBD1; v_gene: TRBV27; abundance: .
CDR3aa: CASSLGLVAANTEAFF; CDR3nt: TGTGCCAGCAGCTTAGGTTTAGTGGCGGCGAACACTGAAGCTTTCTTT; j_gene: TRBJ1-1; d_gene: .; v_gene: TRBV7-9; abundance: .
CDR3aa: CASSRGGQGLAGGPGEQYF; CDR3nt: TGTGCCAGCAGCCGGGGGGGACAGGGACTAGCGGGAGGGCCCGGAGAGCAGTACTTC; j_gene: TRBJ2-7; d_gene: TRBD2; v_gene: TRBV7-9; abundance: few
CDR3aa: CASSLESGVRELFF; CDR3nt: TGTGCCAGCAGCTTAGAGTCAGGGGTCCGGGAGCTGTTTTTT; j_gene: TRBJ2-2; d_gene: .; v_gene: TRBV7-9; abundance: .
CDR3aa: CASHLRGWGSKTEAFF; CDR3nt: TGTGCCAGCCATCTCAGGGGATGGGGATCGAAGACTGAAGCTTTCTTT; j_gene: TRBJ1-1; d_gene: .; v_gene: TRBV27; abundance: .
CDR3aa: CASSQGQGTRAAEAFF; CDR3nt: TGTGCCAGCAGCCAAGGGCAGGGGACCAGGGCCGCTGAAGCTTTCTTT; j_gene: TRBJ1-1; d_gene: .; v_gene: TRBV4-2; abundance: .
CDR3aa: CAISQGNGRTQYF; CDR3nt: TGTGCCATCAGCCAGGGTAATGGTCGGACCCAGTACTTC; j_gene: TRBJ2-5; d_gene: .; v_gene: TRBV10-3; abundance: .
CDR3aa: CASSLAGGLAGRAYEQYF; CDR3nt: TGTGCCAGCAGCTTAGCAGGAGGGCTAGCGGGGAGGGCCTACGAGCAGTACTTC; j_gene: TRBJ2-7; d_gene: TRBD2; v_gene: TRBV7-8; abundance: .
CDR3aa: CASSYPPGQGFSGANVLTF; CDR3nt: TGTGCCAGCAGCTATCCACCGGGACAGGGATTTTCCGGGGCCAACGTCCTGACTTTC; j_gene: TRBJ2-6; d_gene: TRBD1; v_gene: TRBV5-6; abundance: .
CDR3aa: CASRSGGAGDTQYF; CDR3nt: TGCGCCAGCCGTAGCGGGGGGGCAGGAGATACGCAGTATTTT; j_gene: TRBJ2-3; d_gene: TRBD2; v_gene: TRBV5-1; abundance: .
CDR3aa: CASSQDGAGEVEQFF; CDR3nt: TGCGCCAGCAGCCAAGATGGGGCGGGGGAAGTCGAGCAGTTCTTC; j_gene: TRBJ2-1; d_gene: TRBD2; v_gene: TRBV4-3; abundance: .
CDR3aa: CASSSQGLQETQYF; CDR3nt: TGTGCCAGCAGCTCACAGGGTTTGCAGGAGACCCAGTACTTC; j_gene: TRBJ2-5; d_gene: .; v_gene: TRBV7-3; abundance: .